A selection of T cell receptor beta chains follows, all from one sample in a study of shared clonotypes between healthy human individuals. Sequenced by immunoSEQ multiplex PCR; TCRdb stores in-frame clones only, minus some. The table lists about a million clones, approximately 75% of them singletons, with 0.89% in the top ten. The specimen was memory CD4+ T cells from PBMCs. All receptors come from a man aged 18 to 30 in good health. Some clones in this sample may be carry-over from other donors' samples. The CDR3 runs from the conserved cysteine through the conserved F or W. A D gene is named only where the DNA matches it firmly. Clone size, where shown, is once, few, many, or a class for clones that have expanded.

v_call: TRBV4-3
d_call: TRBD1
clone_size: .
j_call: TRBJ2-7
cdr3_aa: CASSQDRGRPSYEQYF
cdr3_nt: TGCGCCAGCAGCCAAGATAGGGGGCGACCCTCCTACGAGCAGTACTTC

v_call: TRBV27
d_call: .
clone_size: few
j_call: TRBJ1-2
cdr3_aa: CASSLARGYGYTF
cdr3_nt: TGTGCCAGCAGTTTGGCCAGGGGCTATGGCTACACCTTC

v_call: TRBV9
d_call: TRBD2
clone_size: .
j_call: TRBJ2-1
cdr3_aa: CASSVGVKAGGLWDNEQFF
cdr3_nt: TGTGCCAGCAGCGTAGGGGTTAAAGCGGGAGGGCTCTGGGACAATGAGCAGTTCTTC

v_call: TRBV9
d_call: .
clone_size: .
j_call: TRBJ1-1
cdr3_aa: CASSVVQTVTNTEAFF
cdr3_nt: TGTGCCAGCAGCGTAGTTCAGACAGTGACGAACACTGAAGCTTTCTTT

v_call: TRBV28
d_call: .
clone_size: once
j_call: TRBJ2-7
cdr3_aa: CASSFASELGVRGDEQYF
cdr3_nt: TGTGCCAGCAGTTTCGCGTCGGAGCTGGGGGTCAGGGGCGACGAGCAGTACTTC

v_call: TRBV15
d_call: TRBD1
clone_size: .
j_call: TRBJ2-3
cdr3_aa: CATGTGQGPDTQYF
cdr3_nt: TGTGCCACGGGAACCGGACAGGGCCCAGATACGCAGTATTTT

v_call: TRBV7-8
d_call: .
clone_size: .
j_call: TRBJ1-4
cdr3_aa: CASSLGQTNEKLFF
cdr3_nt: TGTGCCAGCAGCTTAGGACAGACTAATGAAAAACTGTTTTTT

v_call: TRBV7-9
d_call: .
clone_size: few
j_call: TRBJ2-1
cdr3_aa: CASSLLGTPYNEQFF
cdr3_nt: TGTGCCAGCAGCTTACTCGGGACTCCATACAATGAGCAGTTCTTC

v_call: TRBV28
d_call: .
clone_size: .
j_call: TRBJ2-2
cdr3_aa: CASNFHGLALAGELFF
cdr3_nt: TGTGCCAGCAATTTCCACGGGCTAGCTCTGGCCGGGGAGCTGTTTTTT

v_call: TRBV10-3
d_call: .
clone_size: .
j_call: TRBJ2-2
cdr3_aa: CAISAGSNTGELFF
cdr3_nt: TGTGCCATCAGTGCAGGGTCGAACACCGGGGAGCTGTTTTTT

v_call: TRBV10-1
d_call: .
clone_size: .
j_call: TRBJ2-1
cdr3_aa: CASIEGGRVTYNEQFF
cdr3_nt: TGCGCCAGCATCGAGGGGGGGCGGGTCACCTACAATGAGCAGTTCTTC

v_call: TRBV6-4
d_call: .
clone_size: once
j_call: TRBJ2-3
cdr3_aa: CASSLSGFTDTQYF
cdr3_nt: TGTGCCAGCAGTCTTAGCGGTTTCACAGATACGCAGTATTTT

v_call: TRBV4-1
d_call: TRBD2
clone_size: .
j_call: TRBJ2-5
cdr3_aa: CASSQGLAGVVETQYF
cdr3_nt: TGCGCCAGCAGCCAAGGACTAGCGGGAGTTGTGGAGACCCAGTACTTC

v_call: TRBV30
d_call: .
clone_size: .
j_call: TRBJ2-7
cdr3_aa: CAWSIRDGVEQYF
cdr3_nt: TGTGCCTGGAGCATAAGAGACGGGGTCGAGCAGTACTTC

v_call: TRBV28
d_call: .
clone_size: .
j_call: TRBJ2-2
cdr3_aa: CASSSTTPSRGELFF
cdr3_nt: TGTGCCAGCAGTTCAACGACCCCCTCACGGGGGGAGCTGTTTTTT

v_call: TRBV11-2
d_call: .
clone_size: .
j_call: TRBJ2-5
cdr3_aa: CASSLDPPPGRKETQYF
cdr3_nt: TGTGCCAGCAGCTTAGACCCGCCCCCGGGGAGAAAAGAGACCCAGTACTTC

v_call: TRBV29-1
d_call: .
clone_size: many
j_call: TRBJ2-7
cdr3_aa: CSVGSGGHEQYF
cdr3_nt: TGCAGCGTTGGGAGTGGTGGGCACGAGCAGTACTTC

v_call: TRBV29-1
d_call: TRBD1
clone_size: .
j_call: TRBJ2-1
cdr3_aa: CSAQPILGQVYNEQFF
cdr3_nt: TGCAGCGCTCAACCAATCCTTGGACAGGTTTACAATGAGCAGTTCTTC

v_call: TRBV7-2
d_call: .
clone_size: .
j_call: TRBJ2-1
cdr3_aa: CASSSSYSYNEQFF
cdr3_nt: TGTGCCAGCAGCTCGTCCTACTCCTACAATGAGCAGTTCTTC

v_call: TRBV28
d_call: .
clone_size: .
j_call: TRBJ2-2
cdr3_aa: CASSSGTGELFF
cdr3_nt: TGTGCCAGCAGCTCAGGGACCGGGGAGCTGTTTTTT

v_call: TRBV7-2
d_call: .
clone_size: .
j_call: TRBJ1-2
cdr3_aa: CASSFGQPSVVGYTF
cdr3_nt: TGTGCCAGCAGCTTTGGACAGCCCTCGGTCGTGGGCTACACCTTC

v_call: TRBV28
d_call: .
clone_size: once
j_call: TRBJ1-2
cdr3_aa: CASSLPPGEGGYTF
cdr3_nt: TGTGCCAGCAGTTTACCCCCGGGGGAGGGTGGCTACACCTTC

v_call: TRBV7-2
d_call: .
clone_size: .
j_call: TRBJ2-1
cdr3_aa: CASRRGGFNEQFF
cdr3_nt: TGTGCCAGCAGGCGGGGAGGCTTCAATGAGCAGTTCTTC

v_call: TRBV6-5
d_call: TRBD2
clone_size: .
j_call: TRBJ2-1
cdr3_aa: CASKLATDNEQFF
cdr3_nt: TGTGCCAGCAAACTAGCGACTGACAATGAGCAGTTCTTC

v_call: TRBV5-1
d_call: TRBD1
clone_size: .
j_call: TRBJ1-1
cdr3_aa: CASSLGAGGHAFF
cdr3_nt: TGCGCCAGCAGCTTGGGGGCAGGGGGTCACGCTTTCTTT

v_call: TRBV11-2
d_call: .
clone_size: .
j_call: TRBJ2-1
cdr3_aa: CASSPTLYNEQFF
cdr3_nt: TGTGCCAGCAGCCCCACACTCTACAATGAGCAGTTCTTC

v_call: TRBV5-4
d_call: TRBD2
clone_size: .
j_call: TRBJ2-3
cdr3_aa: CASSVLAGGPTDTQYF
cdr3_nt: TGTGCCAGCAGCGTACTAGCGGGAGGGCCAACCGATACGCAGTATTTT

v_call: TRBV12-5
d_call: .
clone_size: .
j_call: TRBJ2-1
cdr3_aa: CASGLGDIYYNEQFF
cdr3_nt: TGTGCTAGTGGTTTGGGCGACATCTACTACAATGAGCAGTTCTTC

v_call: TRBV5-5
d_call: .
clone_size: .
j_call: TRBJ1-2
cdr3_aa: CASSLAPGHRNYGYTF
cdr3_nt: TGTGCCAGCAGCTTGGCCCCGGGACACCGGAACTATGGCTACACCTTC

v_call: TRBV5-1
d_call: .
clone_size: .
j_call: TRBJ2-3
cdr3_aa: CASFITPGGTDTQYF
cdr3_nt: TGCGCCAGCTTTATAACCCCCGGGGGCACAGATACGCAGTATTTT

v_call: TRBV30
d_call: .
clone_size: .
j_call: TRBJ2-2
cdr3_aa: CAWSLTGELFF
cdr3_nt: TGTGCCTGGAGTCTCACCGGGGAGCTGTTTTTT

v_call: TRBV2
d_call: .
clone_size: .
j_call: TRBJ1-5
cdr3_aa: CASKVSLKSNQPQHF
cdr3_nt: TGTGCCAGCAAGGTTTCATTGAAGAGCAATCAGCCCCAGCATTTT

v_call: TRBV5-4
d_call: TRBD1
clone_size: .
j_call: TRBJ2-7
cdr3_aa: CASSRQTGNDEQYF
cdr3_nt: TGTGCCAGCAGCCGACAGACAGGGAACGACGAGCAGTACTTC

v_call: TRBV5-4
d_call: TRBD1
clone_size: .
j_call: TRBJ2-1
cdr3_aa: CASSTPPGQGYNEQFF
cdr3_nt: TGTGCCAGCAGCACCCCCCCGGGACAGGGCTACAATGAGCAGTTCTTC

v_call: TRBV6-1
d_call: TRBD2
clone_size: .
j_call: TRBJ2-7
cdr3_aa: CASISGTSGRWYF
cdr3_nt: TGTGCCAGCATATCCGGGACTAGCGGGAGGTGGTACTTC

v_call: TRBV5-1
d_call: .
clone_size: .
j_call: TRBJ2-7
cdr3_aa: CASSLDMESYEQYF
cdr3_nt: TGCGCCAGCAGCTTGGATATGGAGAGCTACGAGCAGTACTTC

v_call: TRBV5-8
d_call: TRBD2
clone_size: .
j_call: TRBJ2-1
cdr3_aa: CASSFEAGVLFF
cdr3_nt: TGTGCCAGCAGCTTCGAAGCGGGAGTTCTATTCTTC

v_call: TRBV15
d_call: .
clone_size: .
j_call: TRBJ2-5
cdr3_aa: CATSRDAQYQETQYF
cdr3_nt: TGTGCCACCAGCAGAGATGCCCAATACCAAGAGACCCAGTACTTC

v_call: TRBV2
d_call: TRBD1
clone_size: .
j_call: TRBJ2-3
cdr3_aa: CASRWDSTSTDTQYF
cdr3_nt: TGTGCCAGCAGATGGGACAGCACTAGCACAGATACGCAGTATTTT

v_call: TRBV5-4
d_call: TRBD1
clone_size: .
j_call: TRBJ1-1
cdr3_aa: CASSLPTGENTEAFF
cdr3_nt: TGTGCCAGCAGCTTACCGACAGGGGAGAACACTGAAGCTTTCTTT

v_call: TRBV9
d_call: TRBD2
clone_size: many
j_call: TRBJ2-7
cdr3_aa: CASSVGPGGVYEQYF
cdr3_nt: TGTGCCAGCAGCGTAGGTCCGGGAGGGGTATACGAGCAGTACTTC

v_call: TRBV5-8
d_call: .
clone_size: .
j_call: TRBJ1-5
cdr3_aa: CASSLDGNQPQHF
cdr3_nt: TGTGCCAGCAGCTTGGACGGGAATCAGCCCCAGCATTTT

v_call: TRBV4-2
d_call: .
clone_size: .
j_call: TRBJ2-1
cdr3_aa: CASSQDWTGYNEQFF
cdr3_nt: TGTGCCAGCAGCCAAGACTGGACTGGCTACAATGAGCAGTTCTTC

v_call: TRBV6-4
d_call: .
clone_size: .
j_call: TRBJ2-7
cdr3_aa: CASSRAASGYEQYF
cdr3_nt: TGTGCCAGCAGTCGGGCTGCCAGCGGCTACGAGCAGTACTTC

v_call: TRBV2
d_call: .
clone_size: once
j_call: TRBJ1-6
cdr3_aa: CATQVGGFNSPLHF
cdr3_nt: TGTGCCACCCAAGTAGGGGGATTTAATTCACCCCTCCACTTT

v_call: TRBV4-1
d_call: TRBD1
clone_size: .
j_call: TRBJ2-3
cdr3_aa: CASSRRTGDSTDTQYF
cdr3_nt: TGCGCCAGCAGCCGGAGGACAGGGGACAGCACAGATACGCAGTATTTT

v_call: TRBV18
d_call: TRBD1
clone_size: .
j_call: TRBJ1-1
cdr3_aa: CASSPRQGADTEAFF
cdr3_nt: TGTGCCAGCTCACCACGACAGGGGGCTGACACTGAAGCTTTCTTT

v_call: TRBV25-1
d_call: .
clone_size: .
j_call: TRBJ1-4
cdr3_aa: CASSEYRTSGEKLFF
cdr3_nt: TGTGCCAGCAGTGAATATAGGACTAGCGGAGAAAAACTGTTTTTT

v_call: TRBV5-4
d_call: .
clone_size: .
j_call: TRBJ1-5
cdr3_aa: CASSRAGGNQPQHF
cdr3_nt: TGTGCCAGCAGCAGGGCCGGGGGCAATCAGCCCCAGCATTTT

v_call: TRBV28
d_call: .
clone_size: .
j_call: TRBJ2-5
cdr3_aa: CASSFPDSTGGTQYF
cdr3_nt: TGTGCCAGCAGTTTCCCGGACAGCACAGGAGGGACCCAGTACTTC

v_call: TRBV5-1
d_call: .
clone_size: .
j_call: TRBJ1-4
cdr3_aa: CASRPHGAGYLPNVKLFF
cdr3_nt: TGCGCCAGCAGACCCCACGGGGCAGGGTACCTCCCGAATGTGAAACTGTTTTTT

v_call: TRBV23-1
d_call: .
clone_size: .
j_call: TRBJ1-2
cdr3_aa: CASTLHWGLVYGYTF
cdr3_nt: TGCGCCAGCACCCTCCATTGGGGCCTAGTCTATGGCTACACCTTC

v_call: TRBV7-8
d_call: TRBD1
clone_size: .
j_call: TRBJ1-2
cdr3_aa: CASSFPQGAGGYTF
cdr3_nt: TGTGCCAGCAGCTTTCCCCAGGGGGCTGGGGGCTACACCTTC

v_call: TRBV28
d_call: TRBD1
clone_size: .
j_call: TRBJ2-7
cdr3_aa: CASSLFQTGLDEQYF
cdr3_nt: TGTGCCAGCAGTTTATTCCAGACAGGGCTCGACGAGCAGTACTTC

v_call: TRBV10-3
d_call: .
clone_size: .
j_call: TRBJ2-5
cdr3_aa: CATRSIADPQETQYF
cdr3_nt: TGTGCCACCAGGTCTATTGCGGACCCACAAGAGACCCAGTACTTC

v_call: TRBV5-1
d_call: .
clone_size: many
j_call: TRBJ2-1
cdr3_aa: CASSFEGTSYNEQFF
cdr3_nt: TGCGCCAGCAGCTTCGAGGGGACCTCCTACAATGAGCAGTTCTTC

v_call: TRBV28
d_call: .
clone_size: .
j_call: TRBJ2-2
cdr3_aa: CAGQTNTGELFF
cdr3_nt: TGTGCCGGGCAGACTAACACCGGGGAGCTGTTTTTT

v_call: TRBV11-3
d_call: .
clone_size: .
j_call: TRBJ2-2
cdr3_aa: CASSRENTGELFF
cdr3_nt: TGTGCCAGCAGTAGGGAAAACACCGGGGAGCTGTTTTTT

v_call: TRBV4-2
d_call: .
clone_size: .
j_call: TRBJ1-2
cdr3_aa: CASSQDSRGHYGYTF
cdr3_nt: TGTGCCAGCAGCCAAGATAGCAGGGGCCACTATGGCTACACCTTC

v_call: TRBV20-1
d_call: .
clone_size: .
j_call: TRBJ2-3
cdr3_aa: CSASPRDTQYF
cdr3_nt: TGCAGTGCGTCCCCTCGGGATACGCAGTATTTT